The 20 T cell receptor beta chains below all came from one sample that was sequenced in a study of shared clonotypes between healthy human individuals. The method was immunoSEQ multiplex PCR; TCRdb's version includes in-frame clones alone and lacks a portion of them. The sample lists over 2 million clones, around 92% occurring once. The sample taken for sequencing was naive CD4+ T cells from PBMCs. Subset reported: CD45RA+ positively selected. The receptors shown here come from a man aged 18-30 years in good health. Some clones in this sample may be carry-over from other donors' samples.

This chain uses TRBV5-1 with TRBJ2-1, with TRBD2 matching 11 bases. The CDR3 has 15 residues. Germline loops: CDR1 SGHRS, CDR2 YFSETQ. V was pared by 1 base and J by 8 bases, with 5 bases of the junction left unmatched. The chain's CDR3 is CASSLYLAGGHEQFF. The DNA of the CDR3 is TGCGCCAGCAGCTTGTATTTAGCGGGAGGGCATGAGCAGTTCTTC.

The chain carries TRBV28 and TRBJ1-5; D unclear. The V end was cut by 7 bases, the J end by 4 bases, with 8 bases between. The germline V gene encodes CDR1 MDHEN and CDR2 SYDVKM. There are 12 residues in the CDR3. The CDR3 here is CASNLVNQPQHF. The DNA of the CDR3 is TGTGCCAGCAACCTAGTAAATCAGCCCCAGCATTTT.

The chain couples TRBV28 to TRBJ1-3; a weak D match, TRBD1 (6 bases). V lost 5 bases to trimming and J lost 4 bases, with 12 bases between them. The germline gives CDR1 MDHEN, CDR2 SYDVKM. CDR3 length: 14 amino acids. This CDR3 reads CASSTGTLGNTIYF. The CDR3 DNA follows: TGTGCCAGCAGTACAGGGACGCTGGGAAACACCATATATTTT.

The chain employs TRBV4-2 and TRBJ1-2, with D possibly being TRBD1 (6 bases). The CDR3 contains 15 residues. V lost 4 bases and J lost 5, with 17 bases in between. CDR1 is LGHNA and CDR2 is YNFKEQ in the germline V gene. The CDR3 coding sequence is TGTGCCAGCAGCCGAGAGGAAGGGGGAGGTTATGGCTACACCTTC. Residues: CASSREEGGGYGYTF.

V is TRBV28 and J is TRBJ2-7; TRBD1 agrees at 9 bases. This CDR3 is 15 amino acids long. Germline V gene data show CDR1 as MDHEN and CDR2 as SYDVKM. V shed 5 bases, J shed 5 bases, and the junction held 10 bases outside the gene matches. The CDR3 is CASSPDRTGDNEQYF. As DNA, the CDR3 is TGTGCCAGCAGTCCCGATAGGACAGGGGACAACGAGCAGTACTTC.

The chain is built from TRBV10-3 and TRBJ1-2; D ambiguous. This CDR3 has 13 residues. Germline CDR1 ENHRY, CDR2 SYGVKD. Trimming removed 10 bases at V and 0 bases at J, with 12 bases between. The CDR3 DNA reads TGTGCCACGGTGGCCCTAGCTAACTATGGCTACACCTTC. Translating it yields CATVALANYGYTF.

V and J are TRBV6-5 and TRBJ2-1; possible D gene TRBD2, 5 bases. V lost 6 bases, J lost 10 bases, and 13 bases lay in between. The CDR3 length is 12 residues. CDR1 and CDR2 from the germline V gene are MNHEY and SVGAGI. The CDR3: CASSSRGVEQFF. The DNA for the CDR3 is TGTGCCAGCAGCTCCCGGGGTGTGGAGCAGTTCTTC.

The count of this clone is one. The CDR3 region is CASSIQSGSSYEQYF. The CDR3 DNA reads as TGTGCCAGTAGTATCCAGTCGGGCTCCTCCTACGAGCAGTACTTC. This sequence joins TRBV19 and TRBJ2-7; D ambiguous. Per germline, CDR1 LNHDA and CDR2 SQIVND (reference sequence). There are 15 residues in the CDR3. V was pared by 3 bases and J by 0 bases, with 12 bases between.

The CDR3 DNA reads as TGTGCCAGCAGTTTTCAACAGGGGGGGACAGATACGCAGTATTTT. Protein product: CASSFQQGGTDTQYF. The V call is TRBV6-6, the J call TRBJ2-3; a weak D match, TRBD1 (8 bases). The V end lost 4 bases, the J end lost 3 bases, and 14 bases lay between the germline ends. This CDR3 contains 15 residues. CDR1 is MNHNY, CDR2 SVGAGI, per germline (reference sequence).

The rearrangement uses TRBV25-1 and TRBJ2-1; 7 bases align to TRBD1. The V and J ends lost 1 base and 0 bases, in that order; junction bases with no gene match: 9. The germline V gene has CDR1 MGHDK and CDR2 SYGVNS. The length of the CDR3 is 18 residues. CDR3 sequence: CASSEWGGDSSSYNEQFF. The CDR3 region has the DNA TGTGCCAGCAGTGAATGGGGTGGGGACAGCAGCTCCTACAATGAGCAGTTCTTC.

The chain is built from TRBV5-4 and TRBJ2-5; 12 positions agree with TRBD2. The germline CDR1 and CDR2 sequences are SGHNT and YYREEE (reference sequence). After removal of 0 bases from V and 7 bases from J, the junction contained 7 bases not matched to a gene. The CDR3 extends over 16 amino acids. The CDR3 nucleotides read TGTGCCAGCAGCTTGGGCCTAGCGGGAGGGCCGGGGACCCAGTACTTC. This encodes CASSLGLAGGPGTQYF.

The table lists this clone with a count of one. The CDR3 sequence is CASSPARGTNTGELFF. CDR3 nucleotides: TGTGCCAGCAGCCCAGCAAGGGGGACGAACACCGGGGAGCTGTTTTTT. V is TRBV11-3 and J is TRBJ2-2, with a weak D call TRBD1 (6 bases). The CDR3 extends over 16 amino acids. Germline V CDR1 and CDR2: SGHNT, YENEEA. V was shortened by 5 bases and J by 0 bases, with 13 bases between the two germline ends.

This chain connects TRBV5-1 to TRBJ2-7, with 10 bases lining up with TRBD1. J was trimmed by 4 bases and V by 4 bases; bases with no gene match: 5. CDR3 length equals 14 residues. The V gene's germline CDR1 is SGHRS and CDR2 YFSETQ. CDR3 in amino acids: CASSNRTGGYEQYF. The CDR3, as DNA: TGCGCCAGCAGCAACCGGACAGGGGGGTACGAGCAGTACTTC.

V gene TRBV15 combines with J gene TRBJ1-1; D possibly corresponds to TRBD1 (6 bases). Deletions cut 6 bases from V and 0 bases from J, with 14 bases between. CDR3 length equals 15 residues. From germline, CDR1 is LNHNV and CDR2 YYDKDF (reference sequence). The CDR3 is CATSLLGDMNTEAFF. In nucleotides, the CDR3 is TGTGCCACCAGTCTCCTCGGGGACATGAACACTGAAGCTTTCTTT.

The chain carries TRBV7-3 and TRBJ2-7; D remains ambiguous. Germline values: CDR1 SGHTA, CDR2 FQGTGA. V dropped 5 bases and J dropped 6 bases, with 11 bases sitting between them. This CDR3 has 12 amino acids. The CDR3: CASSPERVEQYF. As DNA, the CDR3 is TGTGCCAGCAGCCCCGAACGGGTCGAGCAGTACTTC. The full variable domain, with the rest looked up from reference TRBV7-3 and TRBJ2-7, is GAGVSQTPSNKVTEKGKYVELRCDPISGHTALYWYRQSLGQGPEFLIYFQGTGAADDSGLPNDRFFAVRPEGSVSTLKIQRTERGDSAVYLCASSPERVEQYFGPGTRLTVT.

This chain joins TRBV30 and TRBJ1-4, with 8 bases lining up with TRBD1. Trimming removed 4 bases from V and 8 bases from J; junction bases left unmatched: 6. Per the germline V gene, CDR1 is GTSNPN and CDR2 is SVGIG (reference sequence). The CDR3 contains 13 residues. The CDR3 region has the DNA TGTGCCTGGACCCAGGGGGCGAAAGAAAAACTGTTTTTT. Translating it yields CAWTQGAKEKLFF. Together with reference TRBV30 and TRBJ1-4, the CDR3 gives the full variable domain: SQTIHQWPATLVQPVGSPLSLECTVEGTSNPNLYWYRQAAGRGLQLLFYSVGIGQISSEVPQNLSASRPQDRQFILSSKKLLLSDSGFYLCAWTQGAKEKLFFGSGTQLSVL.

Worth noting for this clone: Other nucleotide sequences from this sample produce the same CDR3. V and J are TRBV7-2 and TRBJ2-1; tentative D call: TRBD2 (6 bases). The CDR3 has 14 amino acids. Germline values: CDR1 SGHTA, CDR2 FQGNSA. Trimming stripped 4 bases from V and 1 base from J, with 8 bases between. This CDR3 is CASSSGTSYNEQFF. DNA of the CDR3: TGTGCCAGCAGCTCTGGGACTTCCTACAATGAGCAGTTCTTC.

The CDR3 nucleotides read TGTGCCAGCAGCATCGACGGGAGCTCCTACAATGAGCAGTTCTTC. Its protein is CASSIDGSSYNEQFF. The V gene is TRBV5-4, the J gene TRBJ2-1; tentative D call: TRBD2 (6 bases). Germline V lookup: CDR1 SGHNT, CDR2 YYREEE (reference sequence). Trimming cost V 4 bases and J 0 bases, with 11 bases left between them. The CDR3 runs 15 residues.

This clone was recorded once. The chain uses TRBV6-1 and TRBJ2-5; D is uncertain. This CDR3 contains 14 residues. Germline lookup yields CDR1 MNHNS and CDR2 SASEGT. V gave up 9 bases and J gave up 0 bases, with 14 bases separating them. CDR3 amino acids: CASRFYRYQETQYF. The CDR3 bases are TGTGCCAGTAGATTTTACCGGTACCAAGAGACCCAGTACTTC.

As to this clone: Different DNA sequences within this sample yield the same CDR3. The chain joins TRBV11-2 to TRBJ2-1; TRBD2 aligns across 10 bases. CDR3 length: 18 amino acids. Germline assignment: CDR1 SGHAT and CDR2 FQNNGV. V was pared by 1 base and J by 0 bases, with 6 bases of the junction left unmatched. DNA for the CDR3: TGTGCCAGCAGCTTAGTGTCGTCTAGCGGGAGCTCCTACAATGAGCAGTTCTTC. Encoded protein: CASSLVSSSGSSYNEQFF.